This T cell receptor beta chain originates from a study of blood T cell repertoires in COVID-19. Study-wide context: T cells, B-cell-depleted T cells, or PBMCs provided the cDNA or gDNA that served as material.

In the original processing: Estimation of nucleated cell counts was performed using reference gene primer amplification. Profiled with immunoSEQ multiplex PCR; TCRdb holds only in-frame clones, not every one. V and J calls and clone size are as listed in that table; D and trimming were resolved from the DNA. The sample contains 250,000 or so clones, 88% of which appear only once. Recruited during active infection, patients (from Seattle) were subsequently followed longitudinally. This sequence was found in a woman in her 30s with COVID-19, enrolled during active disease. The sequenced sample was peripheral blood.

CDR3 DNA sequence: TGTGCCAGCTCACCAGCGGGCAGGAACTATGGCTACACCTTC. It codes for CASSPAGRNYGYTF. The chain joins TRBV18 to TRBJ1-2; unclear D gene. The ends were cut back, 2 bases at V and 2 bases at J, with 9 bases in the middle. Looked up from germline, CDR1 is KGHSH and CDR2 is LQKENI. This CDR3 region has 14 residues.